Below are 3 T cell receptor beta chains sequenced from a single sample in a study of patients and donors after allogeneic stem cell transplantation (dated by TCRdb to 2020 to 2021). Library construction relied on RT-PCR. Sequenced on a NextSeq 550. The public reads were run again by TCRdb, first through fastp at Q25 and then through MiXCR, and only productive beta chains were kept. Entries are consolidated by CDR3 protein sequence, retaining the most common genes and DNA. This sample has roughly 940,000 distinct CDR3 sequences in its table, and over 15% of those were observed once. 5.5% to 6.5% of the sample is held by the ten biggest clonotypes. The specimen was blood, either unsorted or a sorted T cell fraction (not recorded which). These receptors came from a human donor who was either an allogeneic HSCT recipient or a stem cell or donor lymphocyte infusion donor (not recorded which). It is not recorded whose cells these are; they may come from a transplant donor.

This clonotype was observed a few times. The CDR3 coding sequence is TGTGCCAGCAGCCCGTTCGCCAGGGACTACGAGCAGTACTTC. Translated: CASSPFARDYEQYF. J is TRBJ2-7 and V is TRBV9; D may be TRBD1 (5 bases). CDR3 length equals 14 residues. Deletions cut 4 bases from V and 3 bases from J, with 14 bases between. Per the germline V gene, CDR1 is SGDLS and CDR2 is YYNGEE.

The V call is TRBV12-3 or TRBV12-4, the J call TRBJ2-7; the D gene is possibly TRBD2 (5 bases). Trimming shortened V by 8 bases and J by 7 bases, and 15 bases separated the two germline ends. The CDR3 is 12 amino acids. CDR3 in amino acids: CASRTLEREQYF. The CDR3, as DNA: TGTGCCAGCCGGACTCTCGAAAGGGAGCAGTACTTC.

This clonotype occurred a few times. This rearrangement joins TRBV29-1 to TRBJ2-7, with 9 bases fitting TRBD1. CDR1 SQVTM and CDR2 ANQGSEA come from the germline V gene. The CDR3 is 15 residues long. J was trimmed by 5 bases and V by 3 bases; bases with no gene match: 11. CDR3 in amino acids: CSVDWWGQGYHEQYF. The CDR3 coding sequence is TGCAGCGTTGATTGGTGGGGACAGGGTTACCACGAGCAGTACTTC.